This passage covers 8 T cell receptor beta chains from one sample sequenced in a study of post-analysis software for immune sequencing data. Notes on the study in general: Controls showed lower frequencies than patients for four to six TRBV segments, and TRBV5-6, TRBV5-1 and TRBV20-1 were among these.

Which antigens these TCRs recognize remains unknown. Unique molecular identifiers were built into the TCR beta cDNA libraries. Each CDR3 protein is one row after TCRdb ran MiXCR on the PCR reads. The repertoire holds 500,000 to 600,000 distinct CDR3 sequences, with about 40% as singletons. The sample consisted of blood. The source of these receptors is a girl under 18 with multiple sclerosis.

The rearrangement joins TRBV20-1 to TRBJ1-1; D ambiguous. The CDR3 sequence is 18 residues long. V was clipped by 0 bases and J by 1 base, with 21 bases between them. Germline CDR1 reads DFQATT; CDR2 reads SNEGSKA (reference sequence). The CDR3 DNA reads TGCAGTGCTAGAGATTTAAGAATGCCCTTTCCACAGAACACTGAAGCTTTCTTT. Its protein is CSARDLRMPFPQNTEAFF.

A single count supports this clonotype. The CDR3 loop is CASSTWTGEAEAFF. As DNA, the CDR3 is TGTGCCAGTAGTACTTGGACAGGAGAGGCTGAAGCTTTCTTT. This sequence joins TRBV19 and TRBJ1-1, with TRBD1 identical over 7 bases. CDR3 length: 14 amino acids. The V gene's germline CDR1 is LNHDA and CDR2 SQIVND (reference sequence). V shed 4 bases, J shed 6 bases, and the junction held 8 bases outside the gene matches.

The V gene is TRBV27, the J gene TRBJ1-2, with 9 bases aligning to TRBD1. Unmatched junction bases numbered 13, after V lost 3 bases and J lost 8 bases. Germline-derived CDR1 and CDR2 are MNHEY and SMNVEV (reference sequence). The CDR3 totals 16 residues. The DNA for the CDR3 is TGTGCCAGCAGTTTGAGTGGGGACAGGGCTAGAGGGGGCTACACCTTC. It specifies CASSLSGDRARGGYTF.

The chain combines TRBV9 with TRBJ2-5; the D is unclear. The last part of the DNA fits TRBJ2-7 better; the J call may be wrong. The CDR3 sequence is 11 residues long. In germline, CDR1 is SGDLS, CDR2 YYNGEE. CDR3 DNA: TGTGCCAGCAGCTTTAGCTTCGAGCAGTACTTC. It translates to CASSFSFEQYF.

The chain uses TRBV7-9 and TRBJ1-5, with 9 bases fitting TRBD1. After removal of 6 bases from V and 3 bases from J, the junction contained 6 bases not matched to a gene. CDR1 is SEHNR, CDR2 FQNEAQ, per germline (reference sequence). CDR3 length: 15 amino acids. The CDR3, as DNA: TGTGCCAGCAGTGCCACAGGGGGCTACAATCAGCCCCAGCATTTT. Amino acid sequence: CASSATGGYNQPQHF. Looking up the rest from reference TRBV7-9 and TRBJ1-5 gives the full variable domain: DTGVSQNPRHKITKRGQNVTFRCDPISEHNRLYWYRQTLGQGPEFLTYFQNEAQLEKSRLLSDRFSAERPKGSFSTLEIQRTEQGDSAMYLCASSATGGYNQPQHFGDGTRLSIL.

The chain carries TRBV5-6 and TRBJ2-1; D is unresolved. The CDR3 runs to 13 residues. Germline V gene lookup returns CDR1 SGHDT and CDR2 YYEEEE. The V gene lost 4 bases and the J gene lost 8 bases, with 13 bases spanning the gap. CDR3: CASSRRSWDEQFF. The CDR3 nucleotides read TGTGCCAGCAGCCGAAGGTCCTGGGATGAGCAGTTCTTC.

The chain couples TRBV4-1 to TRBJ1-2; no clear D. The CDR3 has 14 amino acids. V lost 0 bases, J lost 8 bases, and 13 bases lay in between. Germline values: CDR1 MGHRA, CDR2 YSYEKL. The CDR3 is CASSQDHVSLGYTF. CDR3 DNA: TGCGCCAGCAGCCAAGACCACGTCTCCCTAGGCTACACCTTC.

This chain joins TRBV4-1 and TRBJ2-5, with D possibly matching TRBD1 (7 bases). V gave up 0 bases and J gave up 2 bases, with 16 bases separating them. This CDR3 is built from 17 residues. Germline V CDR1 and CDR2: MGHRA, YSYEKL. The CDR3 sequence: CASSQEEGGQFQETQYF. Written as DNA, the CDR3 is TGCGCCAGCAGCCAAGAAGAGGGGGGACAGTTTCAAGAGACCCAGTACTTC.